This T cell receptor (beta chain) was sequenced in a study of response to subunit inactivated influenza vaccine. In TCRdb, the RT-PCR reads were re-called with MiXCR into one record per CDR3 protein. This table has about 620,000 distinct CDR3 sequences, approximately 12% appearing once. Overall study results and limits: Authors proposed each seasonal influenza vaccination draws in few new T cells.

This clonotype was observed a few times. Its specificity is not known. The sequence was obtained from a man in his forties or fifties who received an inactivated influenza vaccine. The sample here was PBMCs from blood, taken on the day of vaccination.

The CDR3 loop reads CATSGLTPGTGSYEQYF. The CDR3 nucleotides read TGTGCCACCAGTGGTCTCACACCCGGGACAGGGAGCTACGAGCAGTACTTC. The chain is built from TRBV24-1 and TRBJ2-7; 9 bases align to TRBD1. The germline gives CDR1 KGHDR, CDR2 SFDVKD. The V gene end was trimmed by 5 bases and the J gene end by 3 bases; junction bases not matched to a gene: 13. CDR3 length equals 17 residues.